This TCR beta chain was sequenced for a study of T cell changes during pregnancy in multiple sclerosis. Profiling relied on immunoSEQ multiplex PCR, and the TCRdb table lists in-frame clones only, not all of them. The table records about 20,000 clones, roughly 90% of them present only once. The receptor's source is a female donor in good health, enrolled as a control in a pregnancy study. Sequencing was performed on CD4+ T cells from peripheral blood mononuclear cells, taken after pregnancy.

The CDR3 sequence is CASSATGGTGNTIYF. The DNA for the CDR3 is TGTGCCAGCAGCGCGACAGGGGGTACTGGAAACACCATATATTTT. This sequence joins TRBV9 and TRBJ1-3, with TRBD1 identical over 9 bases. Germline loops: CDR1 SGDLS, CDR2 YYNGEE. V shed 3 bases and J 2 bases; nucleotides not matched to a gene: 3. This CDR3 comprises 15 residues.